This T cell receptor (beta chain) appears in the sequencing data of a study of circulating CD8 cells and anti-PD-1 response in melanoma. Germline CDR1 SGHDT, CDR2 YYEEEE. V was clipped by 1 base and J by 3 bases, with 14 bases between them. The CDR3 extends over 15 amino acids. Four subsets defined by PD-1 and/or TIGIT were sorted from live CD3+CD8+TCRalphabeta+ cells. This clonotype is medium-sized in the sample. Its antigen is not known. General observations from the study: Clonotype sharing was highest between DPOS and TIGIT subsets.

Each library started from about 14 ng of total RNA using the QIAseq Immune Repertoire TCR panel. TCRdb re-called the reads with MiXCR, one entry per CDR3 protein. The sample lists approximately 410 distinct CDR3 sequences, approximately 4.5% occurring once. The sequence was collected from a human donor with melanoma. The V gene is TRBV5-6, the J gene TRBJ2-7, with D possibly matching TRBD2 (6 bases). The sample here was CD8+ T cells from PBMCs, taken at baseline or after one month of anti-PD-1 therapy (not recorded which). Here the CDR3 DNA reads TGTGCCAGCAGCTTGCAAATGGAGGGGAGCTACGAGCAGTACTTC. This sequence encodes CASSLQMEGSYEQYF. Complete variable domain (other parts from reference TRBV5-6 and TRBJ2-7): DAGVTQSPTHLIKTRGQQVTLRCSPKSGHDTVSWYQQALGQGPQFIFQYYEEEERQRGNFPDRFSGHQFPNYSSELNVNALLLGDSALYLCASSLQMEGSYEQYFGPGTRLTVT.